Following are 32 T cell receptor beta chains from one sample sequenced in a study of PD-1 blockade in classical Hodgkin lymphoma. Each patient's relapse followed autologous stem cell transplantation, and brentuximab vedotin exposure varied. CD4+ T cells were purified from thawed PBMCs by magnetic negative selection. Profiled with immunoSEQ multiplex PCR; TCRdb holds only in-frame clones, not every one. Of approximately 28,000 clones listed, around three quarters were seen once; the top ten hold 2% to 2.5%. Sequenced material: CD4+ T cells from blood, taken at baseline. These receptor sequences come from a human donor with classical Hodgkin lymphoma.

V usage is TRBV7-3 and J usage is TRBJ2-2; a possible D gene is TRBD2 (6 bases). This CDR3 is 18 amino acids long. Germline lookup yields CDR1 SGHTA and CDR2 FQGTGA. V lost 4 bases to trimming and J lost 4 bases, with 22 bases between them. DNA for the CDR3: TGTGCCAGCAGCTCGACTCCGGGAATGGGACTGAGCACCGGGGAGCTGTTTTTT. Protein product: CASSSTPGMGLSTGELFF.

CDR3 sequence (DNA): TGTGCCAGCAGTTACTCGATCATTGGTGTCGGGGAGCTGTTTTTT. Protein: CASSYSIIGVGELFF. The chain links TRBV6-6 to TRBJ2-2; no definite D call. The CDR3 has 15 residues. The V end lost 0 bases, the J end lost 7 bases, and 12 bases lay between the germline ends. CDR1 and CDR2 (germline): MNHNY, SVGAGI (reference sequence).

J is TRBJ1-3 and V is TRBV12-2; the DNA was not used to check the table's D call, TRBD1. TRBV12-2 is classified as a pseudogene. This CDR3 region has 15 residues. In DNA, the CDR3 is TGTGCAAGTCGCCTTCACAGGGTTTCTGGAAACACCATATATTTT. It yields the protein CASRLHRVSGNTIYF.

This chain joins TRBV7-2 and TRBJ2-3, with D perhaps matching TRBD1 (5 bases). The CDR3 has 15 residues. Trimming left V 1 base short and J 1 base short, with 9 bases between. The germline V gene encodes CDR1 SGHTA and CDR2 FQGNSA. As DNA, the CDR3 is TGTGCCAGCAGCTTAGAAGTGACAGGCACAGATACGCAGTATTTT. Amino acids: CASSLEVTGTDTQYF. The entire variable domain, with the rest obtained from reference TRBV7-2 and TRBJ2-3, is as follows: GAGVSQSPSNKVTEKGKDVELRCDPISGHTALYWYRQSLGQGLEFLIYFQGNSAPDKSGLPSDRFSAERTGGSVSTLTIQRTQQEDSAVYLCASSLEVTGTDTQYFGPGTRLTVL.

The J gene is TRBJ1-1, the V gene TRBV6-5; TRBD1 might be the D (6 bases). Germline V gene lookup returns CDR1 MNHEY and CDR2 SVGAGI. The V end was cut by 5 bases, the J end by 1 base, with 8 bases between. This CDR3 comprises 13 residues. The CDR3 protein is CASSRDTNTEAFF. Written as DNA, the CDR3 is TGTGCCAGCAGTCGGGACACGAACACTGAAGCTTTCTTT.

This clone showed up just once. The CDR3 DNA sequence: TGTGCCAGCAGCTTAGGTGGGTTCGGGGTAGGCACAGATACGCAGTATTTT. It is translated as CASSLGGFGVGTDTQYF. The chain recombines TRBV7-2 with TRBJ2-3; weak D call: TRBD2 (5 bases). Looked up from germline, CDR1 is SGHTA and CDR2 is FQGNSA. The CDR3 has 17 residues. Trimming left V 1 base short and J 1 base short, with 15 bases between.

J is TRBJ2-7 and V is TRBV6-5; D remains ambiguous. With 5 bases removed from V and 6 bases from J, the gap between germline ends came to 11 bases. Germline values: CDR1 MNHEY, CDR2 SVGAGI. The CDR3 is made up of 12 amino acids. CDR3 in DNA: TGTGCCAGCAGTCCCCGACCCGGCGAGCAGTACTTC. It is translated as CASSPRPGEQYF.

V usage is TRBV7-3 and J usage is TRBJ2-3, with TRBD1 matching over 7 bases. V lost 3 bases, J lost 0 bases, and 6 bases stayed unmatched. The CDR3 loop spans 16 amino acids. Germline assignment: CDR1 SGHTA and CDR2 FQGTGA. This CDR3 is CASSLQTGISTDTQYF. In DNA form, the CDR3 reads TGTGCCAGCAGCTTGCAGACAGGGATTAGCACAGATACGCAGTATTTT. Based on the CDR3 plus reference TRBV7-3 and TRBJ2-3, the full variable domain is GAGVSQTPSNKVTEKGKYVELRCDPISGHTALYWYRQSLGQGPEFLIYFQGTGAADDSGLPNDRFFAVRPEGSVSTLKIQRTERGDSAVYLCASSLQTGISTDTQYFGPGTRLTVL.

The CDR3, as DNA: TGTGCCAGCATGGGACAGGAGATTGAAAAACTGTTTTTT. Residues: CASMGQEIEKLFF. J is TRBJ1-4 and V is TRBV6-8; 8 positions match TRBD1. Germline V gene sequence: CDR1 MNHGY, CDR2 SAAAGT. The CDR3 is made up of 13 amino acids. The trim removed 7 bases at V and 7 bases at J, leaving 5 bases unmatched.

This clone was picked up a small number of times. This chain connects TRBV30 to TRBJ1-1; possibly TRBD1 for D (6 bases). With 3 bases removed from V and 7 bases from J, the gap between germline ends came to 12 bases. The CDR3 covers 12 residues. The germline CDR1 and CDR2 sequences are GTSNPN and SVGIG (reference sequence). CDR3 nucleotides: TGTGCCTGGAGCTGGGGGGGCTTTGAAGCTTTCTTT. This gives the protein CAWSWGGFEAFF. The full variable domain, rest sourced from reference TRBV30 and TRBJ1-1, is SQTIHQWPATLVQPVGSPLSLECTVEGTSNPNLYWYRQAAGRGLQLLFYSVGIGQISSEVPQNLSASRPQDRQFILSSKKLLLSDSGFYLCAWSWGGFEAFFGQGTRLTVV.

The rearrangement joins TRBV6-5 to TRBJ1-1; D perhaps matches TRBD1 (6 bases). V shed 6 bases and J shed 5 bases, with 16 bases lying between them. The CDR3 loop spans 14 amino acids. The germline V gene has CDR1 MNHEY and CDR2 SVGAGI. The DNA for the CDR3 is TGTGCCAGCAGGTCGGGACAAAGGAGGACTGAAGCTTTCTTT. Translation: CASRSGQRRTEAFF.

The rearrangement joins TRBV7-9 to TRBJ2-7; 8 nucleotides line up with TRBD1. V lost 5 bases to trimming and J lost 3 bases; unmatched junction nucleotides: 6. Looked up from germline, CDR1 is SEHNR and CDR2 is FQNEAQ (reference sequence). CDR3 length: 14 residues. The CDR3 DNA is TGTGCCAGCAGCCCGGGACAGGACGTCTACGAGCAGTACTTC. Its translation is CASSPGQDVYEQYF. The full variable domain, completed using reference TRBV7-9 and TRBJ2-7, is DTGVSQNPRHKITKRGQNVTFRCDPISEHNRLYWYRQTLGQGPEFLTYFQNEAQLEKSRLLSDRFSAERPKGSFSTLEIQRTEQGDSAMYLCASSPGQDVYEQYFGPGTRLTVT.

The V gene is TRBV7-6, the J gene TRBJ2-1; no firm D call. The CDR3 contains 13 residues. V lost 1 base to trimming and J lost 7 bases, with 8 bases between them. The V gene's germline CDR1 is SGHVS and CDR2 FNYEAQ. The CDR3: CASSLDVSNEQFF. CDR3 coding DNA: TGTGCCAGCAGCTTAGACGTGAGTAATGAGCAGTTCTTC.

This clone was seen a single time. The V call is TRBV7-8, the J call TRBJ1-1, with D unclear. V dropped 5 bases and J dropped 5 bases, with 9 bases sitting between them. The CDR3 runs 12 residues. Looked up from germline, CDR1 is SGHVS and CDR2 is FQNEAQ. The CDR3 loop is CASSREKTEAFF. CDR3 in DNA: TGTGCCAGCAGCAGGGAAAAGACTGAAGCTTTCTTT.

This chain connects TRBV7-9 to TRBJ2-2; D uncertain. This CDR3 is built from 12 residues. Deletions cut 5 bases from V and 7 bases from J, with 8 bases between. Germline V gene lookup returns CDR1 SEHNR and CDR2 FQNEAQ (reference sequence). In DNA form, the CDR3 reads TGTGCCAGCAGCGTGGACGTCGGGGAGCTGTTTTTT. This translates into CASSVDVGELFF.

CDR3 sequence: CASDGQRNLYGYTF. CDR3 nucleotides: TGTGCCAGCGACGGACAGAGGAACCTCTATGGCTACACCTTC. The chain carries TRBV6-6 and TRBJ1-2, with D possibly being TRBD1 (6 bases). Trimming took off 8 bases at V and 4 bases at J, with 17 bases between the two ends. The germline gives CDR1 MNHNY, CDR2 SVGAGI (reference sequence). The CDR3 contains 14 residues.

The chain links TRBV11-3 to TRBJ2-7; TRBD1 might be the D (6 bases). V lost 5 bases and J lost 5, with 10 bases in between. CDR3 length: 12 residues. Germline lookup yields CDR1 SGHNT and CDR2 YENEEA. The CDR3 bases are TGTGCCAGCAGCCTCGGACAGAACGAGCAGTACTTC. Translation gives CASSLGQNEQYF.

The rearrangement links TRBV27 to TRBJ1-2; D ambiguous. This CDR3 has 9 residues. In germline, CDR1 is MNHEY, CDR2 SMNVEV (reference sequence). Trimming cost V 8 bases and J 6 bases, with 4 bases left between them. The CDR3 DNA reads as TGTGCCAGCCCCCATGGCTACACCTTC. Translation: CASPHGYTF.

The chain has TRBV7-2 and TRBJ1-2; D gene unclear. The CDR3 length is 14 residues. The V end was cut by 5 bases, the J end by 4 bases, with 14 bases between. The germline V gene encodes CDR1 SGHTA and CDR2 FQGNSA. For the CDR3, the DNA is TGTGCCAGCAGCCCCCAAAGCGGACCCTATGGCTACACCTTC. Protein: CASSPQSGPYGYTF. Based on the CDR3 plus reference TRBV7-2 and TRBJ1-2, the full variable domain is GAGVSQSPSNKVTEKGKDVELRCDPISGHTALYWYRQSLGQGLEFLIYFQGNSAPDKSGLPSDRFSAERTGGSVSTLTIQRTQQEDSAVYLCASSPQSGPYGYTFGSGTRLTVV.

This chain uses TRBV18 with TRBJ1-2; 9 bases fit TRBD1. Per the germline V gene, CDR1 is KGHSH and CDR2 is LQKENI. The CDR3 is made up of 17 amino acids. Trimming removed 3 bases from V and 0 bases from J; junction bases left unmatched: 8. Here the CDR3 reads CASSPAPGQGTNYGYTF. In nucleotides, the CDR3 is TGTGCCAGCTCACCCGCACCGGGACAGGGCACTAACTATGGCTACACCTTC.

The rearrangement links TRBV30 to TRBJ1-2, with D uncertain. V lost 0 bases, J lost 3 bases, and 11 bases lay in between. Germline V gives CDR1 GTSNPN, CDR2 SVGIG (reference sequence). There are 14 residues in the CDR3. The CDR3 bases are TGTGCCTGGAGTGTATCCGGGGTTTACTATGGCTACACCTTC. Translating it yields CAWSVSGVYYGYTF.

This sequence joins TRBV7-6 and TRBJ1-5, with no clear D. V lost 0 bases and J 10 bases, leaving 7 bases between the germline ends. The CDR3 has 12 residues. Germline assignment: CDR1 SGHVS and CDR2 FNYEAQ. CDR3 protein: CASSLALGPQHF. The CDR3 DNA follows: TGTGCCAGCAGCTTAGCGCTAGGCCCCCAGCATTTT.

The table lists this clone with a count of one. The chain employs TRBV6-6 and TRBJ2-5; the D gene could be TRBD1 or TRBD2 (5 bases each). The CDR3 length is 14 residues. The V end was cut by 6 bases, the J end by 4 bases, with 15 bases between. Germline values: CDR1 MNHNY, CDR2 SVGAGI (reference sequence). CDR3 residues: CASSWDPRAETQYF. The CDR3 DNA reads as TGTGCCAGCAGCTGGGACCCCAGAGCAGAGACCCAGTACTTC.

This rearrangement joins TRBV7-2 to TRBJ1-5; perhaps TRBD1 as D (5 bases). The CDR3 is 16 residues long. CDR1 SGHTA and CDR2 FQGNSA come from the germline V gene. V was pared by 5 bases and J by 0 bases, with 14 bases between. CDR3: CASSPLGVHSNQPQHF. CDR3 sequence (DNA): TGTGCCAGCAGCCCTTTGGGGGTCCATAGCAATCAGCCCCAGCATTTT.

This clone was seen only a few times. Compared with germline, one end of the junction differs, possibly owing to a read error. This chain links TRBV18 with TRBJ2-4; the D is unclear. Germline assignment: CDR1 KGHSH and CDR2 LQKENI. The length of the CDR3 is 12 residues. CDR3 loop: CASSPPKGSIHF. CDR3 DNA sequence: TGTGCCAGCTCACCACCGAAAGGGTCCATCCACTTC.

The CDR3 protein is CASSPPSLGRAGNTIYF. The CDR3 bases are TGTGCCAGCTCACCTCCCAGTTTGGGGAGAGCTGGAAACACCATATATTTT. This chain connects TRBV18 to TRBJ1-3; no reliable D call. The V and J ends lost 3 bases and 2 bases respectively, with 17 bases between them. Germline CDR1 reads KGHSH; CDR2 reads LQKENI. This CDR3 is 17 amino acids long.

This clone was seen more than once but under ten times. The chain uses TRBV7-3 and TRBJ1-6; no clear D gene. The CDR3 has 15 residues. Trimming shortened V by 5 bases and J by 0 bases, and 8 bases separated the two germline ends. Germline V gene data show CDR1 as SGHTA and CDR2 as FQGTGA. The CDR3 nucleotides are TGTGCCAGCAGCAAAGACGGCTCCTATAATTCACCCCTCCACTTT. Translated: CASSKDGSYNSPLHF.

The count of this clone is one. The V gene is TRBV11-2, the J gene TRBJ2-1; unclear D gene. The germline gives CDR1 SGHAT, CDR2 FQNNGV. The length of the CDR3 is 10 residues. Trimming left V 7 bases short and J 7 bases short, with 5 bases between. This CDR3 reads CASKGNEQFF. The CDR3 region has the DNA TGTGCCAGCAAGGGTAATGAGCAGTTCTTC.

The V gene is TRBV19, the J gene TRBJ2-2; TRBD1 is a possible D gene (6 bases). The CDR3 contains 14 residues. Trimming pared 7 bases from V and 3 bases from J, leaving 12 bases between. CDR1 is LNHDA, CDR2 SQIVND, per germline (reference sequence). The CDR3 DNA reads as TGTGCCAGTACCGTCCAGGGGCACACCGGGGAGCTGTTTTTT. This encodes CASTVQGHTGELFF. The variable domain in full, with the rest retrieved from reference TRBV19 and TRBJ2-2, is DGGITQSPKYLFRKEGQNVTLSCEQNLNHDAMYWYRQDPGQGLRLIYYSQIVNDFQKGDIAEGYSVSREKKESFPLTVTSAQKNPTAFYLCASTVQGHTGELFFGEGSRLTVL.

The V call is TRBV7-5, the J call TRBJ2-2; the table's D call, TRBD2, has no DNA check behind it. TRBV7-5 is a known pseudogene. This CDR3 is built from 16 residues. CDR3 in DNA: TGTGTCAGAAGCCTTAAGACTAGGCAGAACACCGGGGAGCTGTTTTTT. It is translated as CVRSLKTRQNTGELFF.

This clone rates as medium-sized (0.01 to 0.1%). The chain combines TRBV19 with TRBJ1-4; D not certain. CDR1 and CDR2 (germline): LNHDA, SQIVND (reference sequence). V lost 1 base, J lost 4 bases, and 10 bases lay in between. This CDR3 contains 15 residues. Written as DNA, the CDR3 is TGTGCCAGTAGTATAGGGCAGGCACGTAATGAAAAACTGTTTTTT. It specifies CASSIGQARNEKLFF.

This chain links TRBV19 with TRBJ1-2; D is perhaps TRBD1 (6 bases). Per germline, CDR1 LNHDA and CDR2 SQIVND (reference sequence). The CDR3 totals 14 residues. With 3 bases removed from V and 3 bases from J, the gap between germline ends came to 11 bases. The CDR3 DNA reads TGTGCCAGTAGTATGGACAGATCGGACTATGGCTACACCTTC. The encoded protein is CASSMDRSDYGYTF.